This paragraph covers one T cell receptor beta chain sequence. Many counts were recorded for this clone. It has no known antigen specificity. No base quality values were provided; no much bigger clone lies one nucleotide off. Libraries were constructed by PCR. Sequencing instrument: Illumina HiSeq 4000. The TCR beta-chain CDR3 region of each patient was profiled by high-throughput sequencing. In the paper's pipeline: Drawing on CDR3 differences between clinicopathological groups, the researchers built a classifier meant to tell apart patients with distant-metastatic papillary thyroid cancer. The Shannon index was used to assess repertoire diversity, and the Morisita-Horn index was used to assess tumor-blood repertoire similarity. TCRdb took the public reads, trimmed them with fastp at Q25, ran MiXCR for clone calling and kept in-frame beta chains. TCRdb, rather than the study authors, made the V and J calls. The sample yields approximately 42,000 clones; more than 20% were counted once. The ten biggest clones cover 13% to 15% of the sample.

The record originates from a study of metastatic and nonmetastatic thyroid tumors (TCRdb year 2020). For context, the study as a whole: Repertoires from peripheral blood and from tumor or nodule tissue samples of malignant and benign thyroid patients were compared.

From the germline V gene (reference sequence), CDR1 is DFQATT and CDR2 is SNEGSKA. After removal of 4 bases from V and 7 bases from J, the junction retains 4 bases not matched to a gene. From the cysteine up to the phenylalanine, the CDR3 has a length of 12 residues. Kept here is only the CDR3 DNA, which spans 36 bases and is read in frame from base 1. No treatment had been received by any patient before thyroid surgery. Patient clinical samples collected from about 2011 to 2018 were retrospectively analysed using T-cell receptor beta sequencing. Results the study describes overall, beyond this receptor: TCR beta diversity was reported as significantly higher in malignant tumors than in benign nodules, in both blood and tumor samples.

The sequencing input was tumor tissue. The TCR was taken from a female donor with papillary thyroid cancer or a benign thyroid nodule (not recorded which). Some clones in this sample may be carry-over from other donors' samples. The V and J genes are TRBV20-1 and TRBJ1-2, with 9 bases in between that match TRBD1. The nucleotide sequence is given as TGCAGTGCTACAACAGGGGGCGGTGGCTACACCTTC. Its coded protein is CSATTGGGGYTF.